These 22 T cell receptor beta chains originate from one sample sequenced in a study of tumor-infiltrating lymphocytes in localized non-small cell lung cancer (dated by TCRdb to 2020 to 2022). The library came from the immunoSEQ multiplex PCR assay. This immuneACCESS table, as held by TCRdb, lists in-frame sequences with V and J called but not all clones. Of the missing ones, under half trace to an unresolved V gene in checked studies; the others have no known cause. The sample table contains over 15,000 clones; only one count was recorded for around two thirds of them. Over 5% of the sample belongs to the ten largest clones. Sequences were obtained from lung tumor tissue. These receptors all stem from a human donor with non-small cell lung cancer.

The chain combines TRBV7-2 with TRBJ2-3; D ambiguous. The CDR3 extends over 12 amino acids. Trimming pared 6 bases from V and 3 bases from J, leaving 7 bases between. Germline loops: CDR1 SGHTA, CDR2 FQGNSA. The CDR3 spells CASSSYTDTQYF. The CDR3 coding sequence is TGTGCCAGCAGTTCTTATACAGATACGCAGTATTTT.

V is TRBV2 and J is TRBJ2-7; D possibly uses TRBD1 or TRBD2 (5 bases each). The CDR3 consists of 17 residues. Germline assignment: CDR1 SNHLY and CDR2 FYNNEI. Deletions cut 4 bases from V and 1 base from J, with 20 bases between. In nucleotides, the CDR3 is TGTGCCAGCAGTGGAGCGGCAGGGAGTGGGTCGTCCTACGAGCAGTACTTC. Protein product: CASSGAAGSGSSYEQYF. The entire variable domain, with the rest obtained from reference TRBV2 and TRBJ2-7, is as follows: EPEVTQTPSHQVTQMGQEVILRCVPISNHLYFYWYRQILGQKVEFLVSFYNNEISEKSEIFDDQFSVERPDGSNFTLKIRSTKLEDSAMYFCASSGAAGSGSSYEQYFGPGTRLTVT.

The chain combines TRBV7-9 with TRBJ1-2, with D possibly TRBD1 on 6 matching bases. The germline CDR1 and CDR2 sequences are SEHNR and FQNEAQ (reference sequence). This CDR3 comprises 13 residues. Trimming took off 5 bases at V and 4 bases at J, with 11 bases between the two ends. Here the CDR3 reads CASSPQGIYGYTF. In DNA form, the CDR3 reads TGTGCCAGCAGCCCTCAGGGGATCTATGGCTACACCTTC.

The chain has TRBV5-1 and TRBJ1-2, with D tentatively TRBD1 (5 bases). Trimming took off 2 bases at V and 6 bases at J, with 8 bases between the two ends. Looked up from germline, CDR1 is SGHRS and CDR2 is YFSETQ. The CDR3 is 12 residues long. The CDR3 bases are TGCGCCAGCAGCTTAGGGGTGGATGGCTACACCTTC. Translated: CASSLGVDGYTF.

This clone was recorded only once. The chain employs TRBV5-4 and TRBJ2-5, with D perhaps being TRBD1 or TRBD2 (6 bases each). V was clipped by 4 bases and J by 9 bases, with 16 bases between them. Germline loops: CDR1 SGHNT, CDR2 YYREEE (reference sequence). This CDR3 is 13 amino acids long. CDR3 bases: TGTGCCAGCAGCGTGGGACTGCCAGGGGCCCAGTACTTC. Translation gives CASSVGLPGAQYF.

V gene TRBV7-9 combines with J gene TRBJ2-7; D call uncertain. The V end was cut by 4 bases, the J end by 3 bases, with 7 bases between. The CDR3 is made up of 12 amino acids. Germline values: CDR1 SEHNR, CDR2 FQNEAQ (reference sequence). CDR3 protein: CASSYIGYEQYF. DNA for the CDR3: TGTGCCAGCAGCTACATCGGCTACGAGCAGTACTTC.

The chain employs TRBV15 and TRBJ1-5; no reliable D call. The length of the CDR3 is 14 residues. Per germline, CDR1 LNHNV and CDR2 YYDKDF (reference sequence). Between the trimmed V and J ends, which lost 0 bases and 0 bases, there was a span of 3 bases. The CDR3 nucleotides are TGTGCCACCAGCAGAGATGTTAGCAATCAGCCCCAGCATTTT. Translation: CATSRDVSNQPQHF. Full variable domain (remainder filled in from reference TRBV15 and TRBJ1-5): DAMVIQNPRYQVTQFGKPVTLSCSQTLNHNVMYWYQQKSSQAPKLLFHYYDKDFNNEADTPDNFQSRRPNTSFCFLDIRSPGLGDTAMYLCATSRDVSNQPQHFGDGTRLSIL.

This clone was counted between two and nine times. This chain connects TRBV9 to TRBJ2-7; 8 nucleotides agree with TRBD1. The CDR3 loop spans 16 amino acids. Germline V gene lookup returns CDR1 SGDLS and CDR2 YYNGEE. V was pared by 0 bases and J by 2 bases, with 7 bases of the junction left unmatched. CDR3 bases: TGTGCCAGCAGCGTAGGGACCGGACAGGGAACCTACGAGCAGTACTTC. Its translation: CASSVGTGQGTYEQYF.

This rearrangement joins TRBV6-6 to TRBJ1-2, with a possible D match to TRBD1 (6 bases). This CDR3 spans 11 amino acids. The V gene's germline CDR1 is MNHNY and CDR2 SVGAGI (reference sequence). V was pared by 4 bases and J by 7 bases, with 7 bases between. CDR3 coding DNA: TGTGCCAGCAGTTGGGACACTGGCTACACCTTC. Protein: CASSWDTGYTF.

Comments on this clone: An end of the junction differs from the germline gene, which may be a read error. The chain employs TRBV4-3 and TRBJ2-3; 16 nucleotides align to TRBD2. The CDR3 loop spans 14 amino acids. The germline V gene encodes CDR1 LGHNA and CDR2 YSLEER. CDR3 residues: CASSPGLAGGARGF. CDR3 DNA: TGCGCCAGCAGCCCGGGACTAGCGGGGGGGGCAAGGGGCTTT.

The chain employs TRBV4-2 and TRBJ2-7; 8 bases map to TRBD1. V gave up 2 bases and J gave up 3 bases; unmatched junction bases: 6. CDR3 size: 15 residues. Germline lookup yields CDR1 LGHNA and CDR2 YNFKEQ. The CDR3 sequence is CASSQIDRGVYEQYF. The CDR3 nucleotides read TGTGCCAGCAGCCAAATCGACAGGGGAGTCTACGAGCAGTACTTC.

The sample holds a few counts of this clone. This rearrangement joins TRBV21-1 to TRBJ1-5. TRBV21-1 is a pseudogene segment. The CDR3 is 15 amino acids. The CDR3 spells CASSKVPGSNQPQHF. DNA for the CDR3: TGTGCCAGCAGCAAAGTGCCGGGAAGCAATCAGCCCCAGCATTTT.

The V gene is TRBV10-3, the J gene TRBJ2-3; 7 bases match TRBD2. V dropped 7 bases and J dropped 6; count of bases not matched to a gene: 13. The CDR3 has 15 amino acids. The germline gives CDR1 ENHRY, CDR2 SYGVKD. The CDR3 loop is CAIKPSGLPGDTQYF. The CDR3 DNA reads TGTGCCATCAAACCTAGCGGACTCCCGGGGGATACGCAGTATTTT.

V and J are TRBV7-9 and TRBJ2-7, with TRBD1 matching over 7 bases. Trimming cost V 5 bases and J 2 bases; bases outside gene matches: 9. The V gene's germline CDR1 is SEHNR and CDR2 FQNEAQ (reference sequence). The CDR3 has 15 residues. The CDR3 DNA reads TGTGCCAGCAGCAACCCCAGGGGACAGACCTACGAGCAGTACTTC. It specifies CASSNPRGQTYEQYF.

This chain connects TRBV2 to TRBJ1-3; D not resolved. The CDR3 has 15 amino acids. Looked up from germline, CDR1 is SNHLY and CDR2 is FYNNEI. V dropped 6 bases and J dropped 3 bases, with 15 bases sitting between them. This CDR3 is CASSYSGLGGNTIYF. The CDR3 coding sequence is TGTGCCAGCAGCTACAGCGGGTTAGGTGGAAACACCATATATTTT.

The genes are TRBV7-9 and TRBJ1-4; no clear D. Germline CDR1 and CDR2: SEHNR and FQNEAQ (reference sequence). The CDR3 loop spans 14 amino acids. Trimming shortened V by 5 bases and J by 6 bases, and 13 bases separated the two germline ends. The CDR3 sequence is CASSHVPADEKLFF. CDR3 bases: TGTGCCAGCAGCCATGTGCCGGCCGATGAAAAACTGTTTTTT.

The V and J genes are TRBV5-5 and TRBJ2-3, with TRBD1 matching over 7 bases. Per germline, CDR1 SGHKS and CDR2 YYEKEE (reference sequence). Unmatched junction bases numbered 5, after V lost 4 bases and J lost 3 bases. CDR3 length equals 14 residues. Here the CDR3 DNA reads TGTGCCAGCAGCCAACAGGGGTCAACAGATACGCAGTATTTT. It yields the protein CASSQQGSTDTQYF.

The sample holds a few counts of this clone. This chain uses TRBV27 with TRBJ2-7; 10 bases fit TRBD2. This CDR3 is 18 amino acids long. Trimming took 5 bases from V and 4 from J; bases not matched to a gene: 17. The germline CDR1 and CDR2 sequences are MNHEY and SMNVEV (reference sequence). The CDR3 DNA follows: TGTGCCAGCAGTCTTCAACCGGGCGTAGCGGGAGGTGGATACGAGCAGTACTTC. Translated: CASSLQPGVAGGGYEQYF.

This chain joins TRBV11-3 and TRBJ2-1; D remains ambiguous. This CDR3 has 13 residues. Trimming took off 2 bases at V and 8 bases at J, with 10 bases between the two ends. CDR1 and CDR2 (germline): SGHNT, YENEEA. The CDR3 spells CASSLRPRYEQFF. Here the CDR3 DNA reads TGTGCCAGCAGCTTACGCCCTAGGTATGAGCAGTTCTTC.

The count of this clone is one. V usage is TRBV6-1 and J usage is TRBJ2-7; the D gene is possibly TRBD2 (6 bases). V was clipped by 5 bases and J by 6 bases, with 14 bases between them. The CDR3 runs to 13 residues. Germline CDR1 is MNHNS and CDR2 is SASEGT. The CDR3 sequence: CASSPRRATEQYF. CDR3 bases: TGTGCCAGCAGTCCCCGGAGGGCGACCGAGCAGTACTTC.

V gene TRBV16 combines with J gene TRBJ1-4; 8 positions agree with TRBD1. This CDR3 spans 14 amino acids. The junction had 5 bases not matched to a gene; V was cut back by 4 bases and J by 7 bases. Germline V lookup: CDR1 KGHSY, CDR2 FQNENV. In DNA form, the CDR3 reads TGTGCCAGCAGCCTCAGGGGGCTGGGTGAAAAACTGTTTTTT. Protein: CASSLRGLGEKLFF.

The V gene is TRBV6-8, the J gene TRBJ2-7, with TRBD1 identical over 8 bases. The J segment lost 4 bases and the V segment lost 4 bases, leaving 9 bases of the junction unmatched. Looked up from germline, CDR1 is MNHGY and CDR2 is SAAAGT. The CDR3 totals 15 residues. CDR3 protein: CASSSPGQVVYEQYF. The CDR3 DNA is TGTGCCAGCAGTTCTCCGGGACAGGTTGTTTACGAGCAGTACTTC.